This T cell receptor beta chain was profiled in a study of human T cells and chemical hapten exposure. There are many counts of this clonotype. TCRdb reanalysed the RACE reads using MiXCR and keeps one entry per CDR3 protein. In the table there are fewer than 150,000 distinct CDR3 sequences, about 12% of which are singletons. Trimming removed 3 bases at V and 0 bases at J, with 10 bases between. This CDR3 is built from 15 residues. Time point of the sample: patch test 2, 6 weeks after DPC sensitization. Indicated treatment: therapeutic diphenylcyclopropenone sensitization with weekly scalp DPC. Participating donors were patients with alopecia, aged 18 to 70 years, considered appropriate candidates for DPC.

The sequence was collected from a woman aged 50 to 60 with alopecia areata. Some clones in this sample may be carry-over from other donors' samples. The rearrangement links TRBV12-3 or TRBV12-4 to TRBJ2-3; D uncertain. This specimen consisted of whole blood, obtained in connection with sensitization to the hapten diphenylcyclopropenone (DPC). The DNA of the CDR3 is TGTGCCAGCAGTTTGGGCTCGCCTAGCACAGATACGCAGTATTTT. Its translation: CASSLGSPSTDTQYF.